Listed below are T cell receptor beta chains from one sample, sequenced in a study of T cell responses to AZD1222 COVID-19 vaccine. TCRdb's copy holds only in-frame clones and misses some; the assay was immunoSEQ multiplex PCR. Among about 130,000 clones, roughly 92% were seen once, and the ten largest hold about 1.1%. The specimen comprised peripheral blood, sampled 28 days after the second AZD1222 dose. Every receptor here comes from an adult who received the AZD1222 COVID-19 vaccine. CDR3s leave out the opening cysteine and the closing phenylalanine or tryptophan. The D gene is left open where the match is weak. Part of the rows lack a size; the others show once, few, many or a class for expanded clones.

CDR3aa	abundance	d_gene	v_gene	j_gene
ASSLNGDTEAF	-	-	TRBV18	TRBJ1-1
ASSYEQMYNEQF	-	-	TRBV2	TRBJ2-1
ASTVRQGRSEAF	-	-	TRBV6-5	TRBJ1-1
ASSLVSHEQY	-	-	TRBV27	TRBJ2-7
ASSLGQGVGYEQY	-	-	TRBV5-5	TRBJ2-7
ASSLAGTSGSAAGELF	-	TRBD2	TRBV5-6	TRBJ2-2
ASSPLDRASEQY	-	TRBD1	TRBV27	TRBJ2-7
ASSLTTVSGANVLT	-	-	TRBV19	TRBJ2-6
ASRTENNQPQH	-	-	TRBV12-3/TRBV12-4	TRBJ1-5
ASSYGDSYGYT	-	-	TRBV6-5	TRBJ1-2
ASSWGQGNTGELF	once	TRBD1	TRBV11-3	TRBJ2-2
AWSKTGVGEKLF	-	TRBD1	TRBV30	TRBJ1-4
ASSPSRGPLEKLF	-	-	TRBV18	TRBJ1-4
ASSLVQETQY	-	-	TRBV5-1	TRBJ2-5
ASSNRGGSTDTQY	-	TRBD2	TRBV11-1	TRBJ2-3
ASSVGTAPSTDTQY	-	-	TRBV9	TRBJ2-3
ASSMSYSTDTQY	-	-	TRBV19	TRBJ2-3
ASSQLAGGRRDTQY	-	TRBD2	TRBV4-3	TRBJ2-3
ASSTSGEGGYT	-	-	TRBV6-5	TRBJ1-2
ASSLWAHSGNTIY	-	-	TRBV5-6	TRBJ1-3
ASSRLLAGVDEQF	-	TRBD2	TRBV5-1	TRBJ2-1
ASSLDLGYGYT	few	-	TRBV7-2	TRBJ1-2
ASSYKAGDYNEQF	-	TRBD2	TRBV6-2/TRBV6-3	TRBJ2-1
ASTDRNQPQH	-	-	TRBV19	TRBJ1-5
ASSLAATPGELF	once	-	TRBV7-2	TRBJ2-2